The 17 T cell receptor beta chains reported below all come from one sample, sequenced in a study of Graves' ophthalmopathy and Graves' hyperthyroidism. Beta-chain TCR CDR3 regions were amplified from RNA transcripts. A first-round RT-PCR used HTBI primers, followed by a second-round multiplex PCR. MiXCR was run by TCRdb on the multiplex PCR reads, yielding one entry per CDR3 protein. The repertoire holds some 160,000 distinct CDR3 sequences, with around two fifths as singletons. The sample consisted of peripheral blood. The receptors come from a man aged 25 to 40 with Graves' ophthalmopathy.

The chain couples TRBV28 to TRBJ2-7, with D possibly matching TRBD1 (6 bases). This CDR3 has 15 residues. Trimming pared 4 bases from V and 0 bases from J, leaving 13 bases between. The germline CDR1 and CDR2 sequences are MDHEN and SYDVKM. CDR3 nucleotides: TGTGCCAGCAGTTCCCGACAGGCTTACTCCTACGAGCAGTACTTC. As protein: CASSSRQAYSYEQYF. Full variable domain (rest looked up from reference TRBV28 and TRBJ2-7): DVKVTQSSRYLVKRTGEKVFLECVQDMDHENMFWYRQDPGLGLRLIYFSYDVKMKEKGDIPEGYSVSREKKERFSLILESASTNQTSMYLCASSSRQAYSYEQYFGPGTRLTVT.

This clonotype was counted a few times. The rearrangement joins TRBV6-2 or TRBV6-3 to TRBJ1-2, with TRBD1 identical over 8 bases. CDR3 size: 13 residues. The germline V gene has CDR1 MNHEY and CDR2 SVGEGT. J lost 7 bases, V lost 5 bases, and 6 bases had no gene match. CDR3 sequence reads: CASSKDRVAGYTF. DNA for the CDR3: TGTGCCAGCAGTAAGGACAGGGTTGCTGGCTACACCTTC.

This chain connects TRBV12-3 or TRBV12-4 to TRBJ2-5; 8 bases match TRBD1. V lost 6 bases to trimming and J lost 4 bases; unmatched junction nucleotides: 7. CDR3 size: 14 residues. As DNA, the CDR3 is TGTGCCAGCAGGGGGACAGGCCAGGGAGAGACCCAGTACTTC. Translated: CASRGTGQGETQYF.

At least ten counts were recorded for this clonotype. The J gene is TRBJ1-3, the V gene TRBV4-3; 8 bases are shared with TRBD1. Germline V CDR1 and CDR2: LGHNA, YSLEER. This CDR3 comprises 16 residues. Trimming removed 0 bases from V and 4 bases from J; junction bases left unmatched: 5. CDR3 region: CASSQDHSGGGNTIYF. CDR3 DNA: TGCGCCAGCAGCCAAGATCATTCAGGGGGCGGAAACACCATATATTTT.

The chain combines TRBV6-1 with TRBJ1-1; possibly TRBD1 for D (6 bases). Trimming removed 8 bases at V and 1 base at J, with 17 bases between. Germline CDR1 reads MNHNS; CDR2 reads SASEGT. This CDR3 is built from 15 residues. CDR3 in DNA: TGTGCCAGCGGGGGGCGGGTCACATCGAACACTGAAGCTTTCTTT. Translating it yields CASGGRVTSNTEAFF.

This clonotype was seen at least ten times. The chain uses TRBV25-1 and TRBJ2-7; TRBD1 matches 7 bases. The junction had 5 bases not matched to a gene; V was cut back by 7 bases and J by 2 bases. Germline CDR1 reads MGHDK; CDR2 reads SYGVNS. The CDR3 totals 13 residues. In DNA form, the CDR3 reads TGTGCCAGCACCCTGACAGGGCCCTACGAGCAGTACTTC. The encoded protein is CASTLTGPYEQYF.

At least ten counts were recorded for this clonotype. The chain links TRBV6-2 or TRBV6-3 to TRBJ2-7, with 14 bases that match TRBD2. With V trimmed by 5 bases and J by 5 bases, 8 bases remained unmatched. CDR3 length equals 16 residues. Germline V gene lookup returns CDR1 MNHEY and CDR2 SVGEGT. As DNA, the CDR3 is TGTGCCAGCAGTGGCTGGGGACTAGCGGGAGCAAACGAGCAGTACTTC. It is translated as CASSGWGLAGANEQYF.

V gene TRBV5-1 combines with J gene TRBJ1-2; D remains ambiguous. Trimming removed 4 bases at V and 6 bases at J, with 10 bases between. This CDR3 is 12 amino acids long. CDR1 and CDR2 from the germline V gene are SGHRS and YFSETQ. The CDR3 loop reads CASSPGLNGYTF. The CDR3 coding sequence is TGCGCCAGCAGCCCCGGACTTAATGGCTACACCTTC.

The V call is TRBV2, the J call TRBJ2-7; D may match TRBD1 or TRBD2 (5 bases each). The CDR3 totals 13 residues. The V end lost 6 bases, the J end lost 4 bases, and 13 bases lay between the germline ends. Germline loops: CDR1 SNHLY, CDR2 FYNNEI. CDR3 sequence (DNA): TGTGCCAGCAGGAAGGGACCAGAGTACGAGCAGTACTTC. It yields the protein CASRKGPEYEQYF.

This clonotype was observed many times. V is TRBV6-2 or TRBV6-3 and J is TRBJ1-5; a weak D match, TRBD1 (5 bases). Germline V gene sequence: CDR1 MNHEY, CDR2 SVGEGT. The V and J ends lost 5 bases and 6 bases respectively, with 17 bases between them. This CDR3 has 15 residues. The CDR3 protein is CASSRAGGGAQPQHF. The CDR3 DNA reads TGTGCCAGCAGTCGCGCCGGGGGGGGTGCTCAGCCCCAGCATTTT.

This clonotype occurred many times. The CDR3 reads CASSLGRNEAFF. The CDR3 DNA reads TGTGCCAGCAGCCTCGGACGGAATGAAGCTTTCTTT. The chain links TRBV27 to TRBJ1-1; D gene unclear. CDR3 length equals 12 residues. V was cut by 6 bases and J by 7 bases, with 12 bases left in between. Germline assignment: CDR1 MNHEY and CDR2 SMNVEV (reference sequence).

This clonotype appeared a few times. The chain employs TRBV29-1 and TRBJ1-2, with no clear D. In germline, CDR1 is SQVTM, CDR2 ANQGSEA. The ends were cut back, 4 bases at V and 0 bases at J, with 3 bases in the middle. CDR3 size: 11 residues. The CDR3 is CSVASNYGYTF. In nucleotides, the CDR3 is TGCAGCGTTGCCTCTAACTATGGCTACACCTTC.

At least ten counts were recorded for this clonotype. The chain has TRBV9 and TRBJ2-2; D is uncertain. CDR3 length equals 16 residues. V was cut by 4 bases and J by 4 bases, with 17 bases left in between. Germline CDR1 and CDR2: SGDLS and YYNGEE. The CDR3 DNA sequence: TGTGCCAGCAGCCCCGGAAGAGCCACCGGCACCGGGGAGCTGTTTTTT. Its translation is CASSPGRATGTGELFF.

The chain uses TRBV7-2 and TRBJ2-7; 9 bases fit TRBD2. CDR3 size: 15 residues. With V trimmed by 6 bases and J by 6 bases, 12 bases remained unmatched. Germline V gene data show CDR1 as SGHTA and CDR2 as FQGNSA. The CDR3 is CASSPSGRNLGEQYF. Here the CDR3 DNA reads TGTGCCAGCAGTCCGAGCGGGAGGAACTTAGGCGAGCAGTACTTC.

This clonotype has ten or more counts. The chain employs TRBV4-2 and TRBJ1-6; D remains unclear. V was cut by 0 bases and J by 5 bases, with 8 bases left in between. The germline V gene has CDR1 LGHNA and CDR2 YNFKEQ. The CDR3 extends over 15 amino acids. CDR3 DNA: TGTGCCAGCAGCCAAGACCGACGGAATAATTCACCCCTCCACTTT. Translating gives CASSQDRRNNSPLHF.

The CDR3 DNA reads as TGCAGTGCTCGCTTTGTACGGGGCTATAATTCACCCCTCCACTTT. Protein sequence: CSARFVRGYNSPLHF. The genes are TRBV20-1 and TRBJ1-6; no definite D call. V dropped 5 bases and J dropped 3 bases, with 14 bases sitting between them. CDR1 and CDR2 from the germline V gene are DFQATT and SNEGSKA (reference sequence). The CDR3 has 15 residues.

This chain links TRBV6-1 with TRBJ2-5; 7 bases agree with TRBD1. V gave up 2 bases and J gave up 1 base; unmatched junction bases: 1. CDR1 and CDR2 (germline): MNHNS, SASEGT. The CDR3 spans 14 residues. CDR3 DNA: TGTGCCAGCAGTGAATGGACAGGCCAAGAGACCCAGTACTTC. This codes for CASSEWTGQETQYF.